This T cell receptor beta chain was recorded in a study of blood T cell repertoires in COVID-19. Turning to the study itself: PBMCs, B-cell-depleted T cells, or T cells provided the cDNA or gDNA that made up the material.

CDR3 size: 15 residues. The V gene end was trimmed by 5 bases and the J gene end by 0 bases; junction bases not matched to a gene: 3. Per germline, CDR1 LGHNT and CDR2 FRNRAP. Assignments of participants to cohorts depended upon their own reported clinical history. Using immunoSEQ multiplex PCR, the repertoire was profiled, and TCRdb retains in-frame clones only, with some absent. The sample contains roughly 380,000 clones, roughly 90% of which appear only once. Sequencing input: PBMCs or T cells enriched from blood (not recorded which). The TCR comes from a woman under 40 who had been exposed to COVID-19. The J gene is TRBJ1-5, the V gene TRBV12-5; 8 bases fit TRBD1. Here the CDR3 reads CASGPGTGSNQPQHF. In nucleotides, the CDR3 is TGTGCTAGTGGTCCCGGGACAGGTAGCAATCAGCCCCAGCATTTT.